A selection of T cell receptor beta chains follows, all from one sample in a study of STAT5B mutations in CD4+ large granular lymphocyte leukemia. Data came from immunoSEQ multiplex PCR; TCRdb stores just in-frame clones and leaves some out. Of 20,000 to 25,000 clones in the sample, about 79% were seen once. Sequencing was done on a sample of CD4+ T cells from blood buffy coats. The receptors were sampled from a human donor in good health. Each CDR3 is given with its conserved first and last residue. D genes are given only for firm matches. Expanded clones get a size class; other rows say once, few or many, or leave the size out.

DNA: TGTGCCAGTAGTATCGCATCTGGGGTCTTGGAAGCTTTCTTT; CDR3: CASSIASGVLEAFF; D: -; J: TRBJ1-1; V: TRBV19; size: few
DNA: TGTGCCAGCAGTGCGTCACAGAACAAAGATACGCAGTATTTT; CDR3: CASSASQNKDTQYF; D: -; J: TRBJ2-3; V: TRBV2; size: -
DNA: TGTGCCAGCAGTTCCGGACAGGGTTCCCCTGGAAACACCATATATTTT; CDR3: CASSSGQGSPGNTIYF; D: TRBD1; J: TRBJ1-3; V: TRBV6-5; size: -
DNA: TGTGCCAGCAGGCTAGCGGGAGGCGCCTACGAGCAGTACTTC; CDR3: CASRLAGGAYEQYF; D: TRBD2; J: TRBJ2-7; V: TRBV6-5; size: -
DNA: TGTGCCAGCAGGACGTGGGCAGGAGACCAAGAGACCCAGTACTTC; CDR3: CASRTWAGDQETQYF; D: -; J: TRBJ2-5; V: TRBV28; size: once
DNA: TGCGCCAGCAGTTACGATCCCAGGGAGGCGTACGAGCAGTACTTC; CDR3: CASSYDPREAYEQYF; D: -; J: TRBJ2-7; V: TRBV5-1; size: -
DNA: TGTGCCAGCAGCTCAGGGAAAAACGGTGAGCAGTTCTTC; CDR3: CASSSGKNGEQFF; D: -; J: TRBJ2-1; V: TRBV11-3; size: -
DNA: TGTGCCAGTACTTTCTCGGGGAAGGGTCAGCCCCAGCATTTT; CDR3: CASTFSGKGQPQHF; D: -; J: TRBJ1-5; V: TRBV19; size: -
DNA: TGTGCCAGCAGTTCCATCAGGGGGCTAGGCTATGGCTACACCTTC; CDR3: CASSSIRGLGYGYTF; D: TRBD1; J: TRBJ1-2; V: TRBV11-2; size: few
DNA: TGTGCCAGCAGCTCTGGACGAAGGGCTTTCTTT; CDR3: CASSSGRRAFF; D: -; J: TRBJ1-1; V: TRBV9; size: -
DNA: TGTGCCAGCAGCCTCGGACTAGCGGGAGCGGCTGGCCTCTCCTACAATGAGCAGTTCTTC; CDR3: CASSLGLAGAAGLSYNEQFF; D: TRBD2; J: TRBJ2-1; V: TRBV27; size: -
DNA: TGTGCCAGCTCACCACCCACGGGGAGCTCCTACGAGCAGTACTTC; CDR3: CASSPPTGSSYEQYF; D: -; J: TRBJ2-7; V: TRBV18; size: once
DNA: TGCGCCAGCAGTGAAGGTAGAGGGGGACGGAGAGATACGCAGTATTTT; CDR3: CASSEGRGGRRDTQYF; D: -; J: TRBJ2-3; V: TRBV10-1; size: few
DNA: TGTGCCAGCAGTTTAGACCCAAGATATGGCTACACCTTC; CDR3: CASSLDPRYGYTF; D: -; J: TRBJ1-2; V: TRBV28; size: -
DNA: TGTGCCAGCAGCTTCGGGGGCCAACCACTTGAGCCCCAGCATTTT; CDR3: CASSFGGQPLEPQHF; D: -; J: TRBJ1-5; V: TRBV5-5; size: -
DNA: TGTGCCAGCAGCTTAAATAGCGGGAGTGCCTACGAGCAGTACTTC; CDR3: CASSLNSGSAYEQYF; D: TRBD2; J: TRBJ2-7; V: TRBV7-2; size: -
DNA: TGTGCCAGCAGTCGACAGGGGGTAAGCGCCTACGAGCAGTACTTC; CDR3: CASSRQGVSAYEQYF; D: TRBD1; J: TRBJ2-7; V: TRBV6-1; size: -
DNA: TGTGCCAGCAGCTTAGCATGGACTAGCCAAGAGACCCAGTACTTC; CDR3: CASSLAWTSQETQYF; D: TRBD2; J: TRBJ2-5; V: TRBV7-6; size: -
DNA: TGTGCCAGCAGCTCCGAATTAGTGACCCAGTACTTC; CDR3: CASSSELVTQYF; D: -; J: TRBJ2-5; V: TRBV11-3; size: once
DNA: TGCGCCAGCAGCAGTGAGGGGCGGGGTCTCCGCATTCAGTACTTC; CDR3: CASSSEGRGLRIQYF; D: -; J: TRBJ2-4; V: TRBV10-2; size: -
DNA: TGTGCCAGCATATACAGCGAGCAAGAGACCCAGTACTTC; CDR3: CASIYSEQETQYF; D: -; J: TRBJ2-5; V: TRBV6-1; size: -
DNA: TGTGCCAGCAGCGTTGGTAATCCGGGACTACTCGTAAATACGCAGTATTTT; CDR3: CASSVGNPGLLVNTQYF; D: TRBD2; J: TRBJ2-3; V: TRBV5-8; size: -
DNA: TGTGCCATCAGGGCTCGGGTTGGGGATACGCAGTATTTT; CDR3: CAIRARVGDTQYF; D: -; J: TRBJ2-3; V: TRBV10-3; size: -
DNA: TGTGCTCTTGGGTGGGGGCGCGAGCAGTACTTC; CDR3: CALGWGREQYF; D: -; J: TRBJ2-7; V: TRBV30; size: -
DNA: TGTGCCAGCAGCTCCTTAGCGGGAGGAATAGGGACCCAGTACTTC; CDR3: CASSSLAGGIGTQYF; D: TRBD2; J: TRBJ2-5; V: TRBV5-6; size: once
DNA: TGTGCCAGCAGTTTAAGTAGAGGGGGCAGTGAAAAACTGTTTTTT; CDR3: CASSLSRGGSEKLFF; D: TRBD1; J: TRBJ1-4; V: TRBV27; size: once
DNA: TGTGCCACCAGGACAGGGGGAAGTTCACCCCTCCACTTT; CDR3: CATRTGGSSPLHF; D: TRBD1; J: TRBJ1-6; V: TRBV10-3; size: -
DNA: TGTGCCATCAGTGATCAGGGGGCGAATGAGCAGTTCTTC; CDR3: CAISDQGANEQFF; D: TRBD1; J: TRBJ2-1; V: TRBV10-3; size: -
DNA: TGTGCCAGCACCCCGGGACAGGGAGGCCCCTACGAGCAGTACTTC; CDR3: CASTPGQGGPYEQYF; D: TRBD1; J: TRBJ2-7; V: TRBV9; size: -
DNA: TGTGCCAGCAGTCCGAGATCCTGGCGGCTAGCGGGGAACACCGGGGAGCTGTTTTTT; CDR3: CASSPRSWRLAGNTGELFF; D: TRBD2; J: TRBJ2-2; V: TRBV27; size: once
DNA: TGCAGCGTTGAAGCAGGGGTAGGTCAGCCCCAGCATTTT; CDR3: CSVEAGVGQPQHF; D: -; J: TRBJ1-5; V: TRBV29-1; size: -
DNA: TGTGCCAGCTGTCGGGGGCTTGGAAACACCATATATTTT; CDR3: CASCRGLGNTIYF; D: -; J: TRBJ1-3; V: TRBV6-5; size: -
DNA: TGTGCCAGCTCGTCGAAGAGGGTACTAGCGGGCGATGAGCAGTTCTTC; CDR3: CASSSKRVLAGDEQFF; D: TRBD2; J: TRBJ2-1; V: TRBV18; size: -
DNA: TGTGCCAAAAGCGTAGCGGGGCAGGAGAGCTCCTACGAGCAGTACTTC; CDR3: CAKSVAGQESSYEQYF; D: TRBD2; J: TRBJ2-7; V: TRBV9; size: -
DNA: TGTGCCAGCAGTGAAGTGGGGCGAATGGCTGAAGCTTTCTTT; CDR3: CASSEVGRMAEAFF; D: -; J: TRBJ1-1; V: TRBV6-1; size: -
DNA: TGTGCCAGCAGTTACGGTACAGCGGATACGCAGTATTTT; CDR3: CASSYGTADTQYF; D: -; J: TRBJ2-3; V: TRBV6-5; size: few
DNA: TGTGCCAGCAGTTGGGGCCACTACGAGCAGTACTTC; CDR3: CASSWGHYEQYF; D: -; J: TRBJ2-7; V: TRBV28; size: -
DNA: TGTGCCAGCACCCCTGCCCTCAATGAGCAGTTCTTC; CDR3: CASTPALNEQFF; D: -; J: TRBJ2-1; V: TRBV11-2; size: -
DNA: TGCGCCAGCAGCTTGTCTGCGGGAGGGGGGGATGAGCAGTTCTTC; CDR3: CASSLSAGGGDEQFF; D: TRBD2; J: TRBJ2-1; V: TRBV5-1; size: once
DNA: TGTGCCAGCACCCCGGGACTAGCCTACAATGAGCAGTTCTTC; CDR3: CASTPGLAYNEQFF; D: TRBD2; J: TRBJ2-1; V: TRBV11-2; size: -
DNA: TGTGCCAGCAGCCGACAGAACACTGAAGCTTTCTTT; CDR3: CASSRQNTEAFF; D: -; J: TRBJ1-1; V: TRBV11-2; size: -
DNA: TGTGCCAGTAGTGACCGGGGGGAAGAAGCTTTCTTT; CDR3: CASSDRGEEAFF; D: -; J: TRBJ1-1; V: TRBV19; size: -
DNA: TGTGCCAGCAGCTTAGATGGGGCGCGGGAAGAGACCCAGTACTTC; CDR3: CASSLDGAREETQYF; D: -; J: TRBJ2-5; V: TRBV11-3; size: -
DNA: TGTGCCAGCAGTGAATCGGCCCAGCCCCAGCATTTT; CDR3: CASSESAQPQHF; D: -; J: TRBJ1-5; V: TRBV6-1; size: -
DNA: TGTGCCACCCCGGAGACTAGCGGCCTATACAATGAGCAGTTCTTC; CDR3: CATPETSGLYNEQFF; D: TRBD2; J: TRBJ2-1; V: TRBV27; size: -
DNA: TGTGCCGCGACAGGGGGCTATGGCTACACCTTC; CDR3: CAATGGYGYTF; D: TRBD1; J: TRBJ1-2; V: TRBV6-6; size: -
DNA: TGCGCCAGCAGCCAATCCCTCGTGGGGGGGTACCAAGAGACCCAGTACTTC; CDR3: CASSQSLVGGYQETQYF; D: TRBD2; J: TRBJ2-5; V: TRBV4-1; size: -